This T cell receptor (beta chain) was found in a study of human T cells and chemical hapten exposure. Study background: Skin on the upper inner arm, roughly 2 cm by roughly 2 cm in size, was sensitized with 2% DPC. Overall study results and limits: Healthy individuals' immune responses may differ from those of donors, who had alopecia. The formation of large CDR3 similarity clusters by expanded TCRs significantly exceeded that of controls.

MiXCR, run by TCRdb on the RACE reads, gives a single entry per CDR3 protein. Found here are 84,000 or so distinct CDR3 sequences, 8% to 11% of them singletons; the top ten hold less than 2.5%. Time point given: patch test 1, 2 weeks after DPC sensitization. This sample's treatment: therapeutic diphenylcyclopropenone sensitization with weekly scalp DPC. Blood, whole and unfractionated, served as the source for total RNA extraction. Points on this clonotype: No antigen is known for it.

The CDR3 loop spans 16 amino acids. Losses at the gene ends were 0 bases for V and 9 bases for J; bases not matched to a gene: 10. In germline, CDR1 is SGDLS, CDR2 YYNGEE. The receptor was isolated from a man in his forties or fifties with alopecia areata. Some clones in this sample may be carry-over from other donors' samples. The starting material was whole blood, obtained in connection with sensitization to the hapten diphenylcyclopropenone (DPC). The chain uses TRBV9 and TRBJ2-1, with 9 bases fitting TRBD1. CDR3 in DNA: TGTGCCAGCAGCGTAGGAAGAACAGGGGGCATGGGTGAGCAGTTCTTC. Protein product: CASSVGRTGGMGEQFF.